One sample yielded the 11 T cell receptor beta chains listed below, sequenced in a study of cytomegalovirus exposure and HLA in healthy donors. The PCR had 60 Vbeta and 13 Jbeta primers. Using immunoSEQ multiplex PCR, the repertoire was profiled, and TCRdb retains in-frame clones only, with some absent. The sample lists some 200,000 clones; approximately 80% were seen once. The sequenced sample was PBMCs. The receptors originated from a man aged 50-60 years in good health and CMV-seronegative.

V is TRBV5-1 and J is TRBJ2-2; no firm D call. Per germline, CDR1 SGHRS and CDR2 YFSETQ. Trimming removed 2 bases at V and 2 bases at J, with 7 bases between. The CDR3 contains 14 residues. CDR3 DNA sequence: TGCGCCAGCAGCTTAACAGTAAACACCGGGGAGCTGTTTTTT. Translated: CASSLTVNTGELFF.

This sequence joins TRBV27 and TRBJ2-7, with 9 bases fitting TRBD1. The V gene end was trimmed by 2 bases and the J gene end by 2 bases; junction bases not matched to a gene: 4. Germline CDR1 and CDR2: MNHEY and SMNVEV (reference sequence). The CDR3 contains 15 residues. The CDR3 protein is CASSLPGQGTYEQYF. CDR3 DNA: TGTGCCAGCAGTTTACCGGGACAGGGTACCTACGAGCAGTACTTC.

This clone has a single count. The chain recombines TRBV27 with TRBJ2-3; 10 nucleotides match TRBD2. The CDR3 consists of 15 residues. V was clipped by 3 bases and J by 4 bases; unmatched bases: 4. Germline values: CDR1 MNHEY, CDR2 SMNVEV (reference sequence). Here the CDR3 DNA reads TGTGCCAGCAGTTTCCAGCGGGAGGGCGCAGATACGCAGTATTTT. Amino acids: CASSFQREGADTQYF.

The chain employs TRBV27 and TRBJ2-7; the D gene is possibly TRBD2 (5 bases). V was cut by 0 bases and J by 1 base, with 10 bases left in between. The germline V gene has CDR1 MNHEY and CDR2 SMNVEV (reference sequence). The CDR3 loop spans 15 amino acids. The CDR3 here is CASSLSSANSYEQYF. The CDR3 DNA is TGTGCCAGCAGTTTATCTAGCGCGAATTCCTACGAGCAGTACTTC.

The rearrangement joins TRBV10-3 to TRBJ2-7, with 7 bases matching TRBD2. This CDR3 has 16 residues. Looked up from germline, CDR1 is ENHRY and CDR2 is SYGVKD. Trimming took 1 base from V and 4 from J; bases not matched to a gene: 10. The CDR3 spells CAISEWGGRKTYEQYF. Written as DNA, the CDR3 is TGTGCCATCAGTGAGTGGGGCGGGAGAAAAACTTACGAGCAGTACTTC.

Here the CDR3 DNA reads TGCGCCAGCAGTGTCCGGGGAGGCAGCTCCTACGAGCAGTACTTC. It yields the protein CASSVRGGSSYEQYF. V is TRBV5-1 and J is TRBJ2-7; D may be TRBD2 (6 bases). Trimming removed 5 bases from V and 0 bases from J, with 15 bases in between. CDR1 is SGHRS and CDR2 is YFSETQ in the germline V gene. The CDR3 is made up of 15 amino acids.

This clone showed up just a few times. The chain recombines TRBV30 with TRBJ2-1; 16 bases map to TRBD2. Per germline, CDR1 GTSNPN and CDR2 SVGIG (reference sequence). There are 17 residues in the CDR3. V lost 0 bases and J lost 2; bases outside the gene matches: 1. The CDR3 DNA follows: TGTGCCTGGAGTGTAGGGACTAGCGGGAGGGCCTACAATGAGCAGTTCTTC. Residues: CAWSVGTSGRAYNEQFF.

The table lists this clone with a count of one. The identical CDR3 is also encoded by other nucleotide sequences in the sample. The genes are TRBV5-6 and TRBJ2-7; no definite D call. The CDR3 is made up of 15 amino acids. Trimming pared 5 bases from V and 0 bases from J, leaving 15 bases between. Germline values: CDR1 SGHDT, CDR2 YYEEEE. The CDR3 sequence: CASSLFSTVSYEQYF. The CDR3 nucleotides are TGTGCCAGCAGTTTGTTCTCAACGGTCTCCTACGAGCAGTACTTC. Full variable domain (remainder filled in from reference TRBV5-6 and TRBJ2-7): DAGVTQSPTHLIKTRGQQVTLRCSPKSGHDTVSWYQQALGQGPQFIFQYYEEEERQRGNFPDRFSGHQFPNYSSELNVNALLLGDSALYLCASSLFSTVSYEQYFGPGTRLTVT.

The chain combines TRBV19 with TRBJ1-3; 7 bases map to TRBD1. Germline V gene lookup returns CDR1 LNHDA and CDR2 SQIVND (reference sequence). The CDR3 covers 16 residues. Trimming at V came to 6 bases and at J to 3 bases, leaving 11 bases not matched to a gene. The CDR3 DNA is TGTGCCAGTAGCACGAACACAGGGGCTGGTGGAAACACCATATATTTT. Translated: CASSTNTGAGGNTIYF.

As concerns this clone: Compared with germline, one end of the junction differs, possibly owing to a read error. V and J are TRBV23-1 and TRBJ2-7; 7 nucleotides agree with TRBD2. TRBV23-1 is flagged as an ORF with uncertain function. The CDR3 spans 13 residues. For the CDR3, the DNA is TGCGCCAGCAGTTCGGGGAGGGAAGAGACCTCAGGCTTC. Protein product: CASSSGREETSGF.

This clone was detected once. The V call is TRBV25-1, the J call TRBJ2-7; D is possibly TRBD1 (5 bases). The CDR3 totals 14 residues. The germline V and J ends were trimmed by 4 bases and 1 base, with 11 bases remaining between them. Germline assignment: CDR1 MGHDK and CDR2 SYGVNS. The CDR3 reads CASSVGQGSYEQYF. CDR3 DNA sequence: TGTGCCAGCAGTGTGGGGCAGGGTTCCTACGAGCAGTACTTC.